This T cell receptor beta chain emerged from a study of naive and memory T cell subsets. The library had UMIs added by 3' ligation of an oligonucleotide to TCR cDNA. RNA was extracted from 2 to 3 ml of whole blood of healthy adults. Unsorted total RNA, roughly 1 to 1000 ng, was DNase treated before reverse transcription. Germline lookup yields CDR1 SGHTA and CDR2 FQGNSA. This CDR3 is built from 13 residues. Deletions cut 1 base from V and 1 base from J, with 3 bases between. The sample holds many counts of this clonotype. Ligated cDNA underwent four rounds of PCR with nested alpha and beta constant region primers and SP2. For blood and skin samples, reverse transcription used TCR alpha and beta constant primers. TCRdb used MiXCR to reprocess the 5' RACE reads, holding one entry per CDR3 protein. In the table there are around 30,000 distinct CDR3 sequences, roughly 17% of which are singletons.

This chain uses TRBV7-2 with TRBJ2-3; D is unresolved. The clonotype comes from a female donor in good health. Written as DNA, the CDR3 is TGTGCCAGCAGCTTAGGGCGCACAGATACGCAGTATTTT. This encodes CASSLGRTDTQYF.